The 20 T cell receptor beta chains reported below all come from one sample, sequenced in a study of blood T cell repertoires in COVID-19. TCRdb's table, derived via immunoSEQ multiplex PCR, lists solely in-frame clones and lacks some. This repertoire shows 50,000 to 80,000 clones, roughly 75% found once; its top ten account for 13% to 15%. The sample consisted of peripheral blood. The origin of the receptors is a man in his 60s with COVID-19, enrolled during active disease.

The chain joins TRBV2 to TRBJ1-3; D is undetermined. The CDR3 runs 17 residues. Trimming took 3 bases from V and 0 from J, leaving 15 bases between them. Germline V lookup: CDR1 SNHLY, CDR2 FYNNEI. The CDR3 coding sequence is TGTGCCAGCAGTGAGATTGTAGGATCGGGCTCTGGAAACACCATATATTTT. It yields the protein CASSEIVGSGSGNTIYF.

The rearrangement links TRBV6-2 or TRBV6-3 to TRBJ2-3; 7 nucleotides line up with TRBD1. The junction had 4 bases not matched to a gene; V was cut back by 1 base and J by 6 bases. From germline, CDR1 is MNHEY and CDR2 SVGEGT. CDR3 length equals 14 residues. CDR3 sequence (DNA): TGTGCCAGCAGTTACTTAGGGGGCCAGGATACGCAGTATTTT. It yields the protein CASSYLGGQDTQYF.

The V gene is TRBV19, the J gene TRBJ1-4; perhaps TRBD1 as D (6 bases). The V and J ends lost 5 bases and 7 bases respectively, with 14 bases between them. Germline V gene sequence: CDR1 LNHDA, CDR2 SQIVND (reference sequence). The CDR3 totals 14 residues. As DNA, the CDR3 is TGTGCCAGTAGTCCGACAGGACAAATTGAAAAACTGTTTTTT. Protein product: CASSPTGQIEKLFF.

The chain links TRBV6-1 to TRBJ2-1, with D possibly TRBD2 on 6 matching bases. Trimming pared 1 base from V and 10 bases from J, leaving 14 bases between. Germline CDR1 and CDR2: MNHNS and SASEGT. The length of the CDR3 is 14 residues. The CDR3 sequence: CASSEVGRGGEQFF. The DNA for the CDR3 is TGTGCCAGCAGTGAAGTGGGGCGGGGTGGCGAGCAGTTCTTC.

CDR3 DNA: TGTGCCAGCAGTAAGACAGGGGTGGCCTACGAGCAGTACTTC. Encoded protein: CASSKTGVAYEQYF. V gene TRBV2 combines with J gene TRBJ2-7; TRBD1 aligns across 8 bases. Germline V gene data show CDR1 as SNHLY and CDR2 as FYNNEI. V lost 5 bases and J lost 2; bases outside the gene matches: 5. The CDR3 is made up of 14 amino acids.

This chain connects TRBV19 to TRBJ1-2; 9 bases match TRBD1. Looked up from germline, CDR1 is LNHDA and CDR2 is SQIVND (reference sequence). After removal of 5 bases from V and 3 bases from J, the junction contained 7 bases not matched to a gene. The CDR3 is made up of 15 amino acids. The CDR3 nucleotides read TGTGCCAGTAGTTCGGGACAGGGAGTCTACTATGGCTACACCTTC. This gives the protein CASSSGQGVYYGYTF.

This chain links TRBV30 with TRBJ2-2; 7 bases align to TRBD2. The CDR3 runs 14 residues. With 0 bases clipped from V and 7 bases from J, the junction kept 5 bases outside the gene matches. The germline CDR1 and CDR2 sequences are GTSNPN and SVGIG (reference sequence). The CDR3 loop reads CAWSVPGGFGELFF. The CDR3 DNA reads TGTGCCTGGAGTGTACCGGGGGGTTTCGGGGAGCTGTTTTTT.

The table lists this clone with a few counts. The V call is TRBV9, the J call TRBJ2-2; D gene unclear. CDR1 is SGDLS and CDR2 is YYNGEE in the germline V gene. V shed 4 bases and J shed 2 bases, with 6 bases lying between them. The CDR3 covers 13 residues. The CDR3 DNA reads as TGTGCCAGCAGCATAATTAACACCGGGGAGCTGTTTTTT. Protein sequence: CASSIINTGELFF.

V usage is TRBV5-4 and J usage is TRBJ2-5; 13 bases are shared with TRBD2. J gave up 6 bases and V 4 bases, and 9 bases lay outside the gene matches. The CDR3 extends over 16 amino acids. The germline gives CDR1 SGHNT, CDR2 YYREEE (reference sequence). As DNA, the CDR3 is TGTGCCAGCAGCAACCCGACTAGCGGGGGGTTTAAGACCCAGTACTTC. This sequence encodes CASSNPTSGGFKTQYF.

J is TRBJ1-3 and V is TRBV7-2; D gene unclear. Trimming pared 3 bases from V and 0 bases from J, leaving 12 bases between. The length of the CDR3 is 16 residues. Germline V gene sequence: CDR1 SGHTA, CDR2 FQGNSA. CDR3 amino acids: CASSFAGSGSGNTIYF. The CDR3 region has the DNA TGTGCCAGCAGCTTCGCGGGGTCCGGCTCTGGAAACACCATATATTTT.

The chain links TRBV5-4 to TRBJ1-1; 12 nucleotides line up with TRBD1. This CDR3 comprises 17 residues. Germline V gene lookup returns CDR1 SGHNT and CDR2 YYREEE (reference sequence). The trim removed 5 bases at V and 1 base at J, leaving 9 bases unmatched. The CDR3 DNA sequence: TGTGCCAGCAGAGCGGGACAGGGGGCTGGTGGGAACACTGAAGCTTTCTTT. It specifies CASRAGQGAGGNTEAFF.

In this sample, this clone turned up a few times. The chain carries TRBV10-3 and TRBJ2-1; 8 positions match TRBD2. Trimming took 0 bases from V and 10 from J; bases not matched to a gene: 11. From germline, CDR1 is ENHRY and CDR2 SYGVKD. The CDR3 is made up of 16 amino acids. CDR3 DNA: TGTGCCATCAGTGAGTCCTCCAGCGGGAGCTTTCAGGAGCAGTTCTTC. Protein product: CAISESSSGSFQEQFF.

The J gene is TRBJ2-1, the V gene TRBV14, with TRBD2 matching 7 bases. The CDR3 is made up of 15 amino acids. V lost 4 bases to trimming and J lost 9 bases; unmatched junction nucleotides: 12. Germline V gives CDR1 SGHDN, CDR2 FVKESK. Here the CDR3 reads CASSRLEGGITEQFF. CDR3 in DNA: TGTGCCAGCAGCCGCCTTGAGGGAGGGATAACTGAGCAGTTCTTC.

This chain links TRBV10-1 with TRBJ2-1; TRBD2 matches 9 bases. The CDR3 loop spans 16 amino acids. Germline V lookup: CDR1 WNHNN, CDR2 SYGVQD (reference sequence). The V gene end was trimmed by 6 bases and the J gene end by 0 bases; junction bases not matched to a gene: 6. Here the CDR3 reads CASSLAGFSSYNEQFF. The CDR3 nucleotides are TGCGCCAGCAGCCTAGCGGGATTTAGCTCCTACAATGAGCAGTTCTTC.

The genes are TRBV5-1 and TRBJ1-1; TRBD1 might be the D (6 bases). Trimming pared 0 bases from V and 4 bases from J, leaving 7 bases between. This CDR3 contains 13 residues. In germline, CDR1 is SGHRS, CDR2 YFSETQ. The CDR3 DNA reads as TGCGCCAGCAGCTTGGGAGGGGGCACTGAAGCTTTCTTT. It encodes CASSLGGGTEAFF.

J is TRBJ1-5 and V is TRBV6-5; D may be TRBD1 (6 bases). The CDR3 length is 15 residues. The ends were cut back, 6 bases at V and 5 bases at J, with 17 bases in the middle. From germline, CDR1 is MNHEY and CDR2 SVGAGI. This CDR3 reads CASSRQKGGHQPQHF. Here the CDR3 DNA reads TGTGCCAGCAGCCGACAAAAAGGGGGACATCAGCCCCAGCATTTT.

The chain employs TRBV30 and TRBJ1-5, with TRBD1 identical over 9 bases. The CDR3 is 14 amino acids. J gave up 4 bases and V 2 bases, and 3 bases lay outside the gene matches. From germline, CDR1 is GTSNPN and CDR2 SVGIG (reference sequence). For the CDR3, the DNA is TGTGCCTGGAGTCGGGACAGGGTTAATCAGCCCCAGCATTTT. Its translation: CAWSRDRVNQPQHF. Full variable domain (rest looked up from reference TRBV30 and TRBJ1-5): SQTIHQWPATLVQPVGSPLSLECTVEGTSNPNLYWYRQAAGRGLQLLFYSVGIGQISSEVPQNLSASRPQDRQFILSSKKLLLSDSGFYLCAWSRDRVNQPQHFGDGTRLSIL.

V and J are TRBV6-6 and TRBJ1-2; 7 bases line up with TRBD1. Germline CDR1 and CDR2: MNHNY and SVGAGI (reference sequence). V shed 5 bases and J 7 bases; nucleotides not matched to a gene: 7. This CDR3 has 13 residues. The CDR3 is CASSARGSGGYTF. The CDR3 DNA is TGTGCCAGCAGTGCCAGGGGGTCAGGTGGCTACACCTTC.

This clone was seen only a few times. This chain links TRBV11-1 with TRBJ1-4; 8 bases are shared with TRBD1. After removal of 5 bases from V and 3 bases from J, the junction contained 5 bases not matched to a gene. This CDR3 has 15 amino acids. Germline lookup yields CDR1 SGHAT and CDR2 FQDESV (reference sequence). Here the CDR3 DNA reads TGTGCCAGCAGCCCGACGACAGGGGCTAATGAAAAACTGTTTTTT. Encoded protein: CASSPTTGANEKLFF.

The chain links TRBV11-2 to TRBJ2-3; 7 bases agree with TRBD2. Trimming at V came to 5 bases and at J to 1 base, leaving 6 bases not matched to a gene. CDR1 and CDR2 from the germline V gene are SGHAT and FQNNGV. CDR3 size: 15 residues. In DNA form, the CDR3 reads TGTGCCAGCAGCGATACGGGAGGCGGCACAGATACGCAGTATTTT. This gives the protein CASSDTGGGTDTQYF.